Shown below are 21 T cell receptor beta chains from a single sample sequenced in a study of radiation and T cells in renal cell carcinoma. Method: immunoSEQ multiplex PCR; TCRdb's copy keeps in-frame clones and lacks some. The sample has some 58,000 clones; roughly 79% are singletons. Time point in this sample: blood 2 weeks post-SBRT. The treatment is: 15 Gy SBRT to primary tumor, nephrectomy 4 weeks later. The source material was blood, sampled from a patient whose treatment included radiotherapy and nephrectomy. These receptors all come from a man aged 60-69 years with renal cell carcinoma.

The CDR3 sequence is CASSGPGGEKLFF. CDR3 nucleotides: TGTGCCAGCTCAGGACCAGGAGGGGAAAAACTGTTTTTT. This chain links TRBV18 with TRBJ1-4; D remains ambiguous. Trimming took 5 bases from V and 8 from J, leaving 12 bases between them. The germline CDR1 and CDR2 sequences are KGHSH and LQKENI. CDR3 size: 13 residues.

CDR3 bases: TGTGCCAGCAGTATCCCTAGCGGCCGCTACGAGCAGTACGTC. Translation gives CASSIPSGRYEQYV. J is TRBJ2-7 and V is TRBV2; 7 bases match TRBD2. This CDR3 is built from 14 residues. The ends lost 5 bases at V and 3 bases at J; junction bases unmatched: 7. Germline V gene data show CDR1 as SNHLY and CDR2 as FYNNEI.

V is TRBV27 and J is TRBJ2-5, with 7 bases matching TRBD2. CDR3 size: 14 residues. Germline V CDR1 and CDR2: MNHEY, SMNVEV (reference sequence). Trimming removed 6 bases from V and 5 bases from J; junction bases left unmatched: 9. CDR3 nucleotide sequence: TGTGCCAGCAGATCCCCGGGGGGTAGGGAGACCCAGTACTTC. Translation gives CASRSPGGRETQYF.

The gene calls are TRBV6-1 and TRBJ2-5; 8 nucleotides line up with TRBD2. Per germline, CDR1 MNHNS and CDR2 SASEGT. The CDR3 is 15 amino acids. The trim removed 9 bases at V and 0 bases at J, leaving 9 bases unmatched. CDR3 bases: TGTGCCAGTGCGACTAGCGCAATTTACCAAGAGACCCAGTACTTC. Amino acids: CASATSAIYQETQYF.

Comments on this clone: Other nucleotide sequences in the sample specify the same CDR3. The V gene is TRBV6-1, the J gene TRBJ1-2; no clear D gene. V lost 2 bases and J lost 2, with 6 bases in between. In germline, CDR1 is MNHNS, CDR2 SASEGT. The CDR3 contains 13 residues. The DNA of the CDR3 is TGTGCCAGCAGTGAAATGGGCAACTATGGCTACACCTTC. It translates to CASSEMGNYGYTF.

The sample holds a few counts of this clone. The rearrangement joins TRBV6-6 to TRBJ1-5; unclear D gene. V was trimmed by 5 bases and J by 0 bases, leaving 14 bases between them. Germline V CDR1 and CDR2: MNHNY, SVGAGI (reference sequence). The CDR3 sequence is 16 residues long. The CDR3 spells CASSPSVGNSNQPQHF. CDR3 DNA: TGTGCCAGCAGTCCTTCGGTAGGGAATAGCAATCAGCCCCAGCATTTT.

The chain carries TRBV6-5 and TRBJ1-6, with TRBD1 matching over 9 bases. CDR1 and CDR2 from the germline V gene are MNHEY and SVGAGI. The CDR3 loop spans 15 amino acids. Trimming removed 6 bases from V and 10 bases from J; junction bases left unmatched: 10. This CDR3 reads CASRETGGFMSPLHF. The DNA of the CDR3 is TGTGCCAGCAGAGAGACAGGGGGGTTTATGTCACCCCTCCACTTT.

This clone was seen a handful of times. The chain combines TRBV6-1 with TRBJ1-2; D not certain. V lost 1 base, J lost 7 bases, and 16 bases lay in between. The CDR3 length is 15 residues. From germline, CDR1 is MNHNS and CDR2 SASEGT. CDR3 bases: TGTGCCAGCAGTGAAGGACATCAGATGCGGCGTGGCTACACCTTC. This gives the protein CASSEGHQMRRGYTF.

The chain has TRBV11-2 and TRBJ1-1; the D is unclear. CDR1 is SGHAT, CDR2 FQNNGV, per germline. Trimming cost V 3 bases and J 1 base, with 9 bases left between them. The CDR3 is 14 amino acids. CDR3 bases: TGTGCCAGCAGCTTTGGTCCCGAGAACACTGAAGCTTTCTTT. This sequence encodes CASSFGPENTEAFF.

The V and J genes are TRBV7-3 and TRBJ2-2, with D maybe TRBD1 (5 bases). The V gene lost 5 bases and the J gene lost 1 base, with 14 bases spanning the gap. Germline V gene lookup returns CDR1 SGHTA and CDR2 FQGTGA. The CDR3 loop spans 16 amino acids. The CDR3 bases are TGTGCCAGCAGCCCCCCCGGCAGGGAGAACACCGGGGAGCTGTTTTTT. Translated: CASSPPGRENTGELFF.

This sequence joins TRBV12-5 and TRBJ2-5, with D perhaps matching TRBD1 (6 bases). Germline V lookup: CDR1 LGHNT, CDR2 FRNRAP. The V end was cut by 0 bases, the J end by 2 bases, with 13 bases between. The CDR3 sequence is 16 residues long. The CDR3 DNA reads TGTGCTAGTGGTTTGGTACGGACAGCCCCACAAGAGACCCAGTACTTC. It is translated as CASGLVRTAPQETQYF.

The rearrangement uses TRBV19 and TRBJ1-3; unclear D gene. This CDR3 has 15 residues. Germline-derived CDR1 and CDR2 are LNHDA and SQIVND (reference sequence). The V gene lost 4 bases and the J gene lost 4 bases, with 14 bases spanning the gap. This CDR3 reads CASSTYEITGNTIYF. The CDR3 nucleotides read TGTGCCAGTAGTACTTACGAAATTACCGGAAACACCATATATTTT.

Turning to this clone: The germline gene is not matched at one end of the junction; a read error may be the cause. V is TRBV15 and J is TRBJ1-2; D might be TRBD1 (5 bases). The CDR3 extends over 15 amino acids. CDR1 LNHNV and CDR2 YYDKDF come from the germline V gene (reference sequence). Written as DNA, the CDR3 is TGTGCCACCAGTAGAGGTGGGGGAGCTAACTATGGCTACACCTTC. This gives the protein CATSRGGGANYGYTF.

The rearrangement links TRBV30 to TRBJ1-2, with 11 bases matching TRBD1. CDR3 length: 13 amino acids. The germline gives CDR1 GTSNPN, CDR2 SVGIG (reference sequence). J gave up 8 bases and V 7 bases, and 9 bases lay outside the gene matches. The CDR3 is CASRTGGWSGYTF. The DNA of the CDR3 is TGTGCCTCCCGGACAGGGGGCTGGAGCGGCTACACCTTC.

This rearrangement joins TRBV7-8 to TRBJ1-1; D may be TRBD1 (6 bases). Germline V gene data show CDR1 as SGHVS and CDR2 as FQNEAQ. The CDR3 length is 18 residues. Trimming removed 5 bases at V and 5 bases at J, with 27 bases between. As DNA, the CDR3 is TGTGCCAGCAGCGCCCATTCGACAGGTCGGGGGGGCTTGACTGAAGCTTTCTTT. Protein sequence: CASSAHSTGRGGLTEAFF.

Here the CDR3 reads CASNRQGWEQYF. CDR3 sequence (DNA): TGTGCCAGCAACAGACAGGGGTGGGAGCAGTACTTC. The gene calls are TRBV6-1 and TRBJ2-7, with TRBD1 matching over 8 bases. With V trimmed by 7 bases and J by 7 bases, 6 bases remained unmatched. The CDR3 consists of 12 residues. CDR1 and CDR2 from the germline V gene are MNHNS and SASEGT.

The V gene is TRBV19, the J gene TRBJ1-2; TRBD1 matches at 8 bases. Germline V gene data show CDR1 as LNHDA and CDR2 as SQIVND (reference sequence). This CDR3 is 13 amino acids long. Trimming took 1 base from V and 7 from J; bases not matched to a gene: 2. The CDR3 DNA reads TGTGCCAGTAGTATAGGGACAGGGCTTGGCTACACCTTC. This gives the protein CASSIGTGLGYTF.

This clone occurred a few times. J is TRBJ2-5 and V is TRBV9, with 9 positions matching TRBD1. Germline V CDR1 and CDR2: SGDLS, YYNGEE. This CDR3 has 16 residues. The trim removed 3 bases at V and 1 base at J, leaving 7 bases unmatched. The DNA for the CDR3 is TGTGCCAGCAGCGGGGGTTGGGGACAGGGCCAAGAGACCCAGTACTTC. It translates to CASSGGWGQGQETQYF.

The CDR3 sequence: CASSSANTGELFF. CDR3 nucleotide sequence: TGTGCCAGTAGTAGTGCGAACACCGGGGAGCTGTTTTTT. V gene TRBV19 combines with J gene TRBJ2-2; D unclear. Looked up from germline, CDR1 is LNHDA and CDR2 is SQIVND (reference sequence). Trimming left V 4 bases short and J 0 bases short, with 3 bases between. The CDR3 runs to 13 residues.

CDR3 nucleotide sequence: TGTGCCAGCAGTCATCAGGACTCTAACTATGGCTACACCTTC. This sequence encodes CASSHQDSNYGYTF. The J gene is TRBJ1-2, the V gene TRBV9; D gene unclear. The V gene's germline CDR1 is SGDLS and CDR2 YYNGEE. The CDR3 loop spans 14 amino acids. Between the trimmed V and J ends, which lost 5 bases and 0 bases, there was a span of 11 bases.

The V and J genes are TRBV9 and TRBJ1-1, with D possibly matching TRBD1 (5 bases). The CDR3 is made up of 14 amino acids. V dropped 3 bases and J dropped 0 bases, with 9 bases sitting between them. Per germline, CDR1 SGDLS and CDR2 YYNGEE. In nucleotides, the CDR3 is TGTGCCAGCAGCGAGGGGACGGTGAACACTGAAGCTTTCTTT. Encoded protein: CASSEGTVNTEAFF.